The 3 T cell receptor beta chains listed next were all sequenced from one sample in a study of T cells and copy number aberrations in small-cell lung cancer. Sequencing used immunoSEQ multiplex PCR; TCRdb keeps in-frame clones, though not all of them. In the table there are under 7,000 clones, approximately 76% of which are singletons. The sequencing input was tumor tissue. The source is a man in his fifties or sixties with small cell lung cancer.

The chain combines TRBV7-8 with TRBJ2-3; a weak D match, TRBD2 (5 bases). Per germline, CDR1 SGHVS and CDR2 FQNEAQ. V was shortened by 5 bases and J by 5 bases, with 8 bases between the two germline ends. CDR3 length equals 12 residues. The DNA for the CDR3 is TGTGCCAGCAGCAAAGGAGGAGATACGCAGTATTTT. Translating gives CASSKGGDTQYF.

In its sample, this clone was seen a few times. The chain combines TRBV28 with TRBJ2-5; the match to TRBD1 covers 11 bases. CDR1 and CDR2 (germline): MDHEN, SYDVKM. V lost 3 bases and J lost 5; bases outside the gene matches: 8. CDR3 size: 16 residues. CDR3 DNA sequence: TGTGCCAGCAGTTTCCGGGACAGGGGGAGGTGGGAGACCCAGTACTTC. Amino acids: CASSFRDRGRWETQYF.

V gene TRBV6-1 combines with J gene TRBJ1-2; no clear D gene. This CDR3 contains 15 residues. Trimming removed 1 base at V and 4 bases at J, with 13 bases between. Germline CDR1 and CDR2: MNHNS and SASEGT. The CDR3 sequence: CASSEGGQTSYGYTF. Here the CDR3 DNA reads TGTGCCAGCAGTGAAGGAGGTCAGACAAGCTATGGCTACACCTTC.